This T cell receptor (beta chain) was found in a study of Ad26.COV2.S vaccination and SARS-CoV-2 variants. Per the germline V gene, CDR1 is MNHNY and CDR2 is SVGAGI (reference sequence). Trimming pared 2 bases from V and 4 bases from J, leaving 12 bases between. There are 15 residues in the CDR3. Study conclusions and caveats: After vaccination, reports described spike-specific CD8+ and CD4+ T cell responses as showing substantial breadth.

Treatment of the sample: about 20 received Ad26.COV2.S at low or high dose, single or two shots; roughly 5 received placebo; per-sample allocation not given. Day 63 after the first vaccine or placebo injection was the time point for sampling. Donor was an adult aged 18-55 years in Boston. Vaccination used an Ad26 vector expressing Wuhan-strain SARS-CoV-2 spike. This clone was detected once. Its target is not known. TCRdb keeps only in-frame clones here, not all; method: immunoSEQ multiplex PCR. The profile shows approximately 280,000 clones, around 87% of them singletons. The origin of this receptor is a person aged 18-65 years who received the Ad26.COV2.S COVID-19 vaccine or a placebo. Sequencing was performed on peripheral blood, taken in a trial of Ad26.COV2.S vaccine versus placebo. The chain employs TRBV6-6 and TRBJ1-3, with D perhaps TRBD1 (5 bases). The CDR3: CASSYLGESGNTIYF. The CDR3, as DNA: TGTGCCAGCAGTTACCTGGGGGAGTCCGGAAACACCATATATTTT.